One and the same sample provided the 29 T cell receptor beta chains below, sequenced in a study of T cell responses to AZD1222 COVID-19 vaccine (dated by TCRdb to the early 2020s). Receptor amplification or capture employed the immunoSEQ multiplex PCR assay. What TCRdb holds here is the immuneACCESS table cut down to in-frame rearrangements. Part of the clones is not present; checked against another copy, under half of the missing clones reflect an unresolved V gene, and the others are unexplained. This sample is represented by 95,000 to 130,000 clones; around nine tenths of them were singletons. Roughly 1.5% of the sample lies in the top ten. The time point tag for this specimen amounts to: about 28 days (+/-7) after the second vaccine dose. This material consisted of peripheral blood, taken 28 days after the second AZD1222 dose. The source is an adult who received the AZD1222 COVID-19 vaccine.

This chain links TRBV6-5 with TRBJ1-3; D uncertain. The CDR3 is 13 residues long. V lost 5 bases to trimming and J lost 3 bases, with 8 bases between them. Looked up from germline, CDR1 is MNHEY and CDR2 is SVGAGI. This CDR3 is CASSPRFGNTIYF. The CDR3 DNA sequence: TGTGCCAGCAGTCCCCGGTTTGGAAACACCATATATTTT.

The chain links TRBV12-3 or TRBV12-4 to TRBJ2-3; D is ambiguous. CDR3 length: 12 residues. Trimming pared 4 bases from V and 2 bases from J, leaving 4 bases between. The DNA for the CDR3 is TGTGCCAGCAGTTACAACACAGATACGCAGTATTTT. This gives the protein CASSYNTDTQYF.

The CDR3 region is CASSFDGPGELFF. CDR3 DNA sequence: TGTGCCAGCAGTTTTGACGGCCCCGGGGAGCTGTTTTTT. This sequence joins TRBV28 and TRBJ2-2, with no clear D. CDR1 is MDHEN and CDR2 is SYDVKM in the germline V gene. This CDR3 spans 13 amino acids. Trimming stripped 3 bases from V and 6 bases from J, with 8 bases between.

A remark on this clone: Other DNA sequences in this sample translate to the same CDR3. The V gene is TRBV11-2, the J gene TRBJ1-2; perhaps TRBD1 as D (5 bases). Trimming pared 3 bases from V and 7 bases from J, leaving 6 bases between. The germline gives CDR1 SGHAT, CDR2 FQNNGV. The CDR3 consists of 11 residues. This chain's CDR3 is CASSLGGGYTF. The CDR3 DNA sequence: TGTGCCAGCAGCTTGGGGGGTGGCTACACCTTC.

J is TRBJ2-2 and V is TRBV7-2, with D tentatively TRBD1 (6 bases). The CDR3 extends over 15 amino acids. CDR1 and CDR2 (germline): SGHTA, FQGNSA. V lost 4 bases and J 7 bases, leaving 16 bases between the germline ends. The CDR3 region has the DNA TGTGCCAGCAGCTCGCCCGGGACAACAATCGGGGAGCTGTTTTTT. Residues: CASSSPGTTIGELFF. The entire variable domain, with the rest obtained from reference TRBV7-2 and TRBJ2-2, is as follows: GAGVSQSPSNKVTEKGKDVELRCDPISGHTALYWYRQSLGQGLEFLIYFQGNSAPDKSGLPSDRFSAERTGGSVSTLTIQRTQQEDSAVYLCASSSPGTTIGELFFGEGSRLTVL.

The V and J genes are TRBV30 and TRBJ2-1; the match to TRBD2 covers 10 bases. V was clipped by 5 bases and J by 6 bases; unmatched bases: 7. The CDR3 sequence is 14 residues long. Germline V gene sequence: CDR1 GTSNPN, CDR2 SVGIG (reference sequence). CDR3 residues: CAWESIAGGNEQFF. The CDR3 nucleotides are TGTGCCTGGGAGTCGATAGCGGGGGGCAATGAGCAGTTCTTC.

The gene calls are TRBV29-1 and TRBJ2-7; D ambiguous. The CDR3 is made up of 11 amino acids. Germline V gene data show CDR1 as SQVTM and CDR2 as ANQGSEA. The V and J ends lost 5 bases and 4 bases respectively, with 9 bases between them. The CDR3 sequence is CSVPDGYEQYF. The CDR3 DNA follows: TGCAGCGTTCCGGACGGTTACGAGCAGTACTTC.

The V gene is TRBV3-1 (or the pseudogene TRBV3-2), the J gene TRBJ2-7, with a tentative D call TRBD2 (6 bases). This CDR3 has 15 amino acids. The germline CDR1 and CDR2 sequences are LGHDT and YNNKEL (reference sequence). Trimming stripped 1 base from V and 3 bases from J, with 13 bases between. This chain's CDR3 is CASSQADRGIYEQYF. In nucleotides, the CDR3 is TGTGCCAGCAGCCAAGCCGACCGGGGGATCTACGAGCAGTACTTC.

This sequence joins TRBV12-3 or TRBV12-4 and TRBJ1-2; 7 nucleotides align to TRBD1. The length of the CDR3 is 13 residues. Trimming took 4 bases from V and 8 from J; bases not matched to a gene: 7. The CDR3 protein is CASSSPGGSGYTF. The CDR3 DNA reads TGTGCCAGCAGTTCTCCAGGGGGGTCGGGCTACACCTTC.

The genes are TRBV6-5 and TRBJ2-7; D perhaps matches TRBD1 (5 bases). V was clipped by 2 bases and J by 3 bases, with 11 bases between them. The CDR3 length is 14 residues. Germline lookup yields CDR1 MNHEY and CDR2 SVGAGI. The CDR3 region has the DNA TGTGCCAGCAGTTACGGTCAGGGTGTCTACGAGCAGTACTTC. This gives the protein CASSYGQGVYEQYF.

The chain carries TRBV5-1 and TRBJ2-7; D not resolved. This CDR3 spans 11 amino acids. Germline V gives CDR1 SGHRS, CDR2 YFSETQ. V was shortened by 0 bases and J by 7 bases, with 5 bases between the two germline ends. This CDR3 reads CASSLGQEQYF. In DNA, the CDR3 is TGCGCCAGCAGCTTGGGGCAGGAGCAGTACTTC.

CDR3 coding DNA: TGTGCCACCAGGAGACAGGACAATCAGCCCCAGCATTTT. Its translation: CATRRQDNQPQHF. This rearrangement joins TRBV15 to TRBJ1-5, with D possibly TRBD1 on 6 matching bases. Germline-derived CDR1 and CDR2 are LNHNV and YYDKDF (reference sequence). The germline V and J ends were trimmed by 6 bases and 3 bases, with 9 bases remaining between them. The CDR3 loop spans 13 amino acids.

The chain recombines TRBV18 with TRBJ1-2; 8 bases match TRBD1. The CDR3 loop spans 13 amino acids. The germline CDR1 and CDR2 sequences are KGHSH and LQKENI. With V trimmed by 3 bases and J by 8 bases, 5 bases remained unmatched. The CDR3 nucleotides are TGTGCCAGCTCACCGGACAGGGTGTGGGGCTACACCTTC. Translation gives CASSPDRVWGYTF.

The V call is TRBV9, the J call TRBJ2-3, with 7 nucleotides matching TRBD2. Per germline, CDR1 SGDLS and CDR2 YYNGEE. The CDR3 is made up of 18 amino acids. The V and J ends lost 0 bases and 4 bases, in that order; junction bases with no gene match: 14. CDR3 DNA sequence: TGTGCCAGCAGCGTAGAGCTGCCTAGCGGAAACCTCCCAGATACGCAGTATTTT. Amino acids: CASSVELPSGNLPDTQYF.

The rearrangement uses TRBV2 and TRBJ2-5; D remains unclear. Looked up from germline, CDR1 is SNHLY and CDR2 is FYNNEI. V lost 5 bases and J 3 bases, leaving 10 bases between the germline ends. This CDR3 contains 13 residues. The CDR3 nucleotides are TGTGCCAGCAGTTTAGGTCTTGAAGAGACCCAGTACTTC. As protein: CASSLGLEETQYF.

This sequence joins TRBV6-5 and TRBJ2-7, with 8 bases identical to TRBD2. CDR1 and CDR2 (germline): MNHEY, SVGAGI. V was clipped by 2 bases and J by 1 base; unmatched bases: 1. This CDR3 region has 14 residues. The CDR3 DNA follows: TGTGCCAGCAGTTACACTAGCGGATCCTACGAGCAGTACTTC. Protein: CASSYTSGSYEQYF.

This sequence joins TRBV7-8 and TRBJ2-3, with 7 bases aligning to TRBD2. CDR3 length: 17 amino acids. After removal of 3 bases from V and 1 base from J, the junction contained 10 bases not matched to a gene. Germline CDR1 is SGHVS and CDR2 is FQNEAQ. The CDR3: CASSFPLPAGRTDTQYF. The CDR3 bases are TGTGCCAGCAGCTTCCCTCTGCCAGCGGGACGCACAGATACGCAGTATTTT.

This chain joins TRBV2 and TRBJ1-6; D remains unclear. The length of the CDR3 is 13 residues. The germline V gene has CDR1 SNHLY and CDR2 FYNNEI. V was cut by 6 bases and J by 4 bases, with 7 bases left in between. The CDR3 reads CASRTDYNSPLHF. The CDR3 region has the DNA TGTGCCAGCAGAACAGATTATAATTCACCCCTCCACTTT. Variable domain in full (rest from reference TRBV2 and TRBJ1-6): EPEVTQTPSHQVTQMGQEVILRCVPISNHLYFYWYRQILGQKVEFLVSFYNNEISEKSEIFDDQFSVERPDGSNFTLKIRSTKLEDSAMYFCASRTDYNSPLHFGNGTRLTVT.

The CDR3 coding sequence is TGTGCCAGCAGTGCCCCCAACAGAAACCCCTTATATTTT. This gives the protein CASSAPNRNPLYF. V is TRBV28 and J is TRBJ1-3; no firm D call. Germline V gene lookup returns CDR1 MDHEN and CDR2 SYDVKM. The CDR3 length is 13 residues. Trimming took 5 bases from V and 14 from J, leaving 19 bases between them.

CDR3 sequence reads: CASSLFGTGLAYNEQFF. In DNA form, the CDR3 reads TGTGCCAGCAGTTTATTCGGAACAGGGTTGGCCTACAATGAGCAGTTCTTC. The chain recombines TRBV28 with TRBJ2-1, with a possible D match to TRBD1 (6 bases). Trimming removed 1 base at V and 2 bases at J, with 15 bases between. The CDR3 has 17 residues. Germline V gene data show CDR1 as MDHEN and CDR2 as SYDVKM.

The chain joins TRBV5-1 to TRBJ2-1; 11 nucleotides match TRBD2. This CDR3 spans 15 amino acids. In germline, CDR1 is SGHRS, CDR2 YFSETQ. The J segment lost 7 bases and the V segment lost 9 bases, leaving 12 bases of the junction unmatched. The CDR3 is CATALAGGSFNEQFF. The CDR3 coding sequence is TGCGCCACAGCATTAGCGGGGGGGTCCTTTAATGAGCAGTTCTTC.

The table lists this clone with a count of one. This sequence joins TRBV28 and TRBJ2-7; possibly TRBD2 for D (6 bases). CDR3 length: 18 amino acids. The V end lost 2 bases, the J end lost 0 bases, and 20 bases lay between the germline ends. The V gene's germline CDR1 is MDHEN and CDR2 SYDVKM. For the CDR3, the DNA is TGTGCCAGCAGTTTAGGTTTTAGTCTAGCGTTGAGCTCCTACGAGCAGTACTTC. This translates into CASSLGFSLALSSYEQYF.

The rearrangement links TRBV7-8 to TRBJ2-7; no definite D call. CDR3 length: 11 amino acids. Germline CDR1 is SGHVS and CDR2 is FQNEAQ. Deletions cut 1 base from V and 7 bases from J, with 5 bases between. CDR3 amino acids: CASSLGLEQYF. In DNA form, the CDR3 reads TGTGCCAGCAGCTTAGGGTTAGAGCAGTACTTC.

This clone was seen a handful of times. The CDR3 bases are TGTGCCAGCAGCTTTGTAGCGGGAGGCTACGAGCAGTACTTC. Translating it yields CASSFVAGGYEQYF. The chain joins TRBV9 to TRBJ2-7, with 10 bases lining up with TRBD2. V lost 4 bases to trimming and J lost 3 bases; unmatched junction nucleotides: 4. CDR1 and CDR2 (germline): SGDLS, YYNGEE. CDR3 length: 14 amino acids.

V is TRBV6-1 and J is TRBJ1-6; D remains ambiguous. Per germline, CDR1 MNHNS and CDR2 SASEGT. The CDR3 is made up of 13 amino acids. The germline V and J ends were trimmed by 3 bases and 6 bases, with 6 bases remaining between them. CDR3 sequence (DNA): TGTGCCAGCAGTGACAAGCCTAATTCACCCCTCCACTTT. Its protein is CASSDKPNSPLHF.

The chain combines TRBV4-1 with TRBJ2-1; 13 bases fit TRBD2. This CDR3 is built from 22 residues. Germline CDR1 is MGHRA and CDR2 is YSYEKL. The junction had 18 bases not matched to a gene; V was cut back by 0 bases and J by 4 bases. The CDR3 DNA reads as TGCGCCAGCAGCCAAGAAGCTAGGTGGTCAGGACTAGCGGGGGCCGGGTACAATGAGCAGTTCTTC. Translation gives CASSQEARWSGLAGAGYNEQFF.

Points on this clone: One end of the junction fails to match germline, which may point to a read error. CDR3 amino acids: CASSQTFGGRAYSEQFF. Here the CDR3 DNA reads TGTGCCAGCAGCCAAACCTTTGGCGGGAGGGCCTACAGTGAGCAGTTCTTC. This chain uses TRBV3-1 (or the pseudogene TRBV3-2) with TRBJ2-1; 9 bases are shared with TRBD2. This CDR3 has 17 amino acids. CDR1 and CDR2 (germline): LGHDT, YNNKEL (reference sequence).

Concerning this clone: The limits of the CDR3 on the DNA are not certain, so only TCRdb's listed CDR3 is given. J is TRBJ1-6 and V is TRBV21-1; the table's D call, TRBD1, has no DNA check behind it. TRBV21-1 is annotated as a pseudogene. The CDR3 spans 16 residues, counting both ends. CDR3 protein: CASHFGQGALDSPLHF.

This chain uses TRBV7-8 with TRBJ2-2; D is undetermined. With 7 bases removed from V and 7 bases from J, the gap between germline ends came to 16 bases. The CDR3 length is 14 residues. The germline gives CDR1 SGHVS, CDR2 FQNEAQ. Here the CDR3 reads CASTPKGAYGELFF. In DNA form, the CDR3 reads TGTGCCAGCACCCCGAAGGGTGCGTACGGGGAGCTGTTTTTT.